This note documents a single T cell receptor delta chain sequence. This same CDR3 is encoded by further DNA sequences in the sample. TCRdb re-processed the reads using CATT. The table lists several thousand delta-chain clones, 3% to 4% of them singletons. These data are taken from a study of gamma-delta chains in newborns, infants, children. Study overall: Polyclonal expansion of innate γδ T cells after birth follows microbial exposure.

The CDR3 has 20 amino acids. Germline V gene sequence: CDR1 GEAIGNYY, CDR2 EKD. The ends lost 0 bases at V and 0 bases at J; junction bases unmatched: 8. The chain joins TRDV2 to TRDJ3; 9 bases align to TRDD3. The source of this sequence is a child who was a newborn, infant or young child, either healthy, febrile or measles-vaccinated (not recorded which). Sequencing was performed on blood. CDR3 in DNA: TGTGCCTGTGACACCTACTGGGGGACGGGGAGCTCCTGGGACACCCGACAGATGTTTTTC. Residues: CACDTYWGTGSSWDTRQMFF.